This entry lists 13 T cell receptor beta chains sequenced from one sample in a study of post-analysis software for immune sequencing data. Overall study findings and caveats: In patients, about 5 TRBV segments were more frequent than in controls, with TRBV5-6, TRBV5-1 and TRBV20-1 among them.

Antigen specificity for these receptors is unknown. Incorporated into the TCR beta cDNA libraries were unique molecular identifiers, which served to reduce PCR and sequencing biases. TCRdb reanalysed the PCR reads using MiXCR and keeps one entry per CDR3 protein. This sample yields approximately 460,000 distinct CDR3 sequences, of which under 55% are seen a single time; 12% belongs to the top ten. The material sequenced was blood. All receptors come from a girl aged 10 to 17 with multiple sclerosis.

CDR3 in amino acids: CSAPTSGPLQQYF. As DNA, the CDR3 is TGCAGTGCCCCGACTAGCGGGCCCCTTCAGCAGTACTTC. The chain employs TRBV20-1 and TRBJ2-7; 10 bases fit TRBD2. This CDR3 spans 13 amino acids. Germline V gene lookup returns CDR1 DFQATT and CDR2 SNEGSKA (reference sequence). With V trimmed by 6 bases and J by 8 bases, 10 bases remained unmatched.

The J gene is TRBJ2-5, the V gene TRBV19; 9 bases line up with TRBD1. CDR3 length: 14 amino acids. Germline V gene lookup returns CDR1 LNHDA and CDR2 SQIVND (reference sequence). The J segment lost 4 bases and the V segment lost 3 bases, leaving 3 bases of the junction unmatched. CDR3 in amino acids: CASSIGTGRETQYF. In DNA form, the CDR3 reads TGTGCCAGTAGTATCGGGACAGGGAGAGAGACCCAGTACTTC.

The J gene is TRBJ1-1, the V gene TRBV6-5; 8 bases match TRBD1. CDR3 size: 18 residues. V lost 2 bases and J lost 8; bases outside the gene matches: 19. Looked up from germline, CDR1 is MNHEY and CDR2 is SVGAGI. CDR3: CASSYATGGRGFSTEAFF. In nucleotides, the CDR3 is TGTGCCAGCAGTTACGCCACAGGGGGTCGGGGGTTTAGTACCGAAGCTTTCTTT.

This clonotype was detected only a few times. The genes are TRBV7-9 and TRBJ2-1; TRBD2 matches at 9 bases. The ends lost 4 bases at V and 0 bases at J; junction bases unmatched: 10. Germline V gene sequence: CDR1 SEHNR, CDR2 FQNEAQ (reference sequence). This CDR3 comprises 18 residues. Here the CDR3 reads CASSSPVGSGSSYNEQFF. CDR3 nucleotides: TGTGCCAGCAGCTCGCCGGTGGGTAGCGGGAGCTCCTACAATGAGCAGTTCTTC.

This clonotype was seen more than once but under ten times. The rearrangement joins TRBV4-1 to TRBJ2-7, with 7 bases fitting TRBD2. This CDR3 region has 16 residues. V lost 1 base to trimming and J lost 1 base; unmatched junction nucleotides: 7. CDR1 MGHRA and CDR2 YSYEKL come from the germline V gene. CDR3 protein: CASSQGGGRGSYEQYF. CDR3 nucleotide sequence: TGCGCCAGCAGCCAAGGGGGCGGGAGAGGATCCTACGAGCAGTACTTC.

This chain links TRBV12-3 or TRBV12-4 with TRBJ1-6, with TRBD1 identical over 7 bases. CDR3 length: 14 amino acids. Losses at the gene ends were 6 bases for V and 2 bases for J; bases not matched to a gene: 1. The DNA for the CDR3 is TGTGCCAGCAGCGGGACAGCCTATAATTCACCCCTCCACTTT. Amino acids: CASSGTAYNSPLHF.

This clonotype was recorded a few times. The chain joins TRBV12-3 or TRBV12-4 to TRBJ1-2; 8 positions match TRBD1. CDR3 length equals 16 residues. V lost 1 base to trimming and J lost 4 bases; unmatched junction nucleotides: 8. CDR3 coding DNA: TGTGCCAGCAGTTTAGGACGGACAGGGCAAGGCTATGGCTACACCTTC. Translating it yields CASSLGRTGQGYGYTF.

The V call is TRBV5-1, the J call TRBJ2-7, with D possibly being TRBD1 (5 bases). The germline V and J ends were trimmed by 4 bases and 0 bases, with 26 bases remaining between them. The CDR3 extends over 19 amino acids. Per the germline V gene, CDR1 is SGHRS and CDR2 is YFSETQ. The CDR3 loop is CASSQRPRVVKLSSYEQYF. The CDR3 DNA is TGCGCCAGCAGCCAAAGGCCCAGGGTCGTCAAACTAAGCTCCTACGAGCAGTACTTC.

CDR3 in DNA: TGTGCCATCAGCCTGGGACTAGCGGGAGGTGCAGATACGCAGTATTTT. Amino acids: CAISLGLAGGADTQYF. This chain uses TRBV10-3 with TRBJ2-3; TRBD2 agrees at 15 bases. Trimming removed 6 bases from V and 4 bases from J; junction bases left unmatched: 5. Germline CDR1 reads ENHRY; CDR2 reads SYGVKD. This CDR3 comprises 16 residues.

The gene calls are TRBV7-9 and TRBJ2-7, with TRBD1 matching over 8 bases. The J call may not be correct, given that the DNA end is closer to TRBJ2-5. The CDR3 has 16 amino acids. Per germline, CDR1 SEHNR and CDR2 FQNEAQ (reference sequence). CDR3 bases: TGTGCCAGCAGCTTAGGGGACACAGGGGGGTCGAAGACCCAGTACTTC. Amino acid sequence: CASSLGDTGGSKTQYF.

This chain uses TRBV20-1 with TRBJ2-7; D is unclear. Germline CDR1 and CDR2: DFQATT and SNEGSKA (reference sequence). Deletions cut 3 bases from V and 0 bases from J, with 15 bases between. This CDR3 spans 15 amino acids. DNA of the CDR3: TGCAGTGCTAGCGGGTCCCGTTTCAGCTCCTACGAGCAGTACTTC. Its translation: CSASGSRFSSYEQYF.

This clonotype has only a few counts. V is TRBV12-3 or TRBV12-4 and J is TRBJ2-4; 7 bases line up with TRBD1. The J call may be in error: the DNA end matches TRBJ2-7 better. The CDR3 has 13 residues. The CDR3 loop reads CASSLTGDHEQYF. The CDR3, as DNA: TGTGCCAGCAGTCTTACAGGGGATCACGAGCAGTACTTC.

This clonotype was picked up many times. In DNA form, the CDR3 reads TGTGCCAGCGCACCTAAAAGACAGGGCTCCTACGAGCAGTACTTC. This encodes CASAPKRQGSYEQYF. V gene TRBV3-1 combines with J gene TRBJ2-7; 7 bases align to TRBD1. Germline loops: CDR1 LGHDT, CDR2 YNNKEL (reference sequence). The CDR3 sequence is 15 residues long. The J segment lost 0 bases and the V segment lost 8 bases, leaving 10 bases of the junction unmatched.